These 29 T cell receptor beta chains were all obtained from the same sample, sequenced in a study of blood T cell repertoires in COVID-19. TCRdb keeps only in-frame clones here, not all; method: immunoSEQ multiplex PCR. The repertoire holds more than 65,000 clones, with roughly 80% as singletons. The sequencing sample was made of peripheral blood. The receptors come from a man aged 30 to 45 with COVID-19, enrolled during active disease.

This chain uses TRBV11-2 with TRBJ1-6; TRBD1 matches 9 bases. The ends lost 5 bases at V and 8 bases at J; junction bases unmatched: 7. The CDR3 covers 15 residues. Germline CDR1 is SGHAT and CDR2 is FQNNGV. The CDR3 coding sequence is TGTGCCAGCAGCCCACGGACAGGGGAAGATTCACCCCTCCACTTT. Translated, it gives CASSPRTGEDSPLHF.

The chain employs TRBV14 and TRBJ1-6; D is uncertain. Deletions cut 5 bases from V and 0 bases from J, with 5 bases between. The germline V gene has CDR1 SGHDN and CDR2 FVKESK. The CDR3 loop spans 14 amino acids. The chain's CDR3 is CASSYSSYNSPLHF. CDR3 nucleotide sequence: TGTGCCAGCAGCTACAGCTCCTATAATTCACCCCTCCACTTT.

The chain recombines TRBV5-1 with TRBJ1-6; D not resolved. In germline, CDR1 is SGHRS, CDR2 YFSETQ. The CDR3 is made up of 17 amino acids. V shed 4 bases and J shed 5 bases, with 19 bases lying between them. The CDR3 reads CASSPTSGARNNSPLHF. The CDR3 DNA sequence: TGCGCCAGCAGCCCCACGTCCGGTGCCCGTAATAATTCACCCCTCCACTTT. Variable domain in full (rest from reference TRBV5-1 and TRBJ1-6): KAGVTQTPRYLIKTRGQQVTLSCSPISGHRSVSWYQQTPGQGLQFLFEYFSETQRNKGNFPGRFSGRQFSNSRSEMNVSTLELGDSALYLCASSPTSGARNNSPLHFGNGTRLTVT.

The chain has TRBV6-4 and TRBJ2-1, with D maybe TRBD2 (6 bases). The CDR3 runs to 15 residues. Per germline, CDR1 MRHNA and CDR2 SNTAGT. Trimming removed 3 bases from V and 4 bases from J, with 13 bases in between. This CDR3 is CASSEDAGRYNEQFF. Written as DNA, the CDR3 is TGTGCCAGCAGTGAAGACGCAGGGAGGTACAATGAGCAGTTCTTC.

This rearrangement joins TRBV9 to TRBJ2-5; 7 positions agree with TRBD2. Germline-derived CDR1 and CDR2 are SGDLS and YYNGEE. V shed 0 bases, J shed 3 bases, and the junction held 8 bases outside the gene matches. CDR3 length: 16 residues. CDR3 protein: CASSVGGGRGEETQYF. In DNA, the CDR3 is TGTGCCAGCAGCGTAGGCGGCGGGAGAGGGGAAGAGACCCAGTACTTC.

The chain is built from TRBV5-4 and TRBJ2-1, with 7 bases matching TRBD2. Germline trimming cut 4 bases from V and 5 bases from J; bases unmatched to any gene: 9. The CDR3 spans 15 residues. The germline V gene encodes CDR1 SGHNT and CDR2 YYREEE (reference sequence). CDR3 sequence: CASSRGGLENNEQFF. The CDR3 DNA sequence: TGTGCCAGCAGCCGGGGAGGACTAGAAAACAATGAGCAGTTCTTC.

The chain combines TRBV2 with TRBJ2-5, with D tentatively TRBD1 (6 bases). The CDR3 has 15 amino acids. Germline V gives CDR1 SNHLY, CDR2 FYNNEI. V dropped 6 bases and J dropped 3 bases, with 17 bases sitting between them. The CDR3 DNA reads as TGTGCCAGCAGGAGGCCCACGGCAGGGGAAGAGACCCAGTACTTC. It codes for CASRRPTAGEETQYF.

This chain joins TRBV27 and TRBJ2-7, with 7 bases aligning to TRBD1. V was pared by 2 bases and J by 0 bases, with 4 bases of the junction left unmatched. The CDR3 runs to 15 residues. Germline V gene data show CDR1 as MNHEY and CDR2 as SMNVEV (reference sequence). Here the CDR3 reads CASSLTGANSYEQYF. DNA for the CDR3: TGTGCCAGCAGTTTAACAGGGGCGAACTCCTACGAGCAGTACTTC.

V usage is TRBV4-1 and J usage is TRBJ1-4; 11 bases agree with TRBD1. The CDR3 runs 17 residues. Per the germline V gene, CDR1 is MGHRA and CDR2 is YSYEKL. The V gene end was trimmed by 1 base and the J gene end by 0 bases; junction bases not matched to a gene: 1. The CDR3 nucleotides are TGCGCCAGCAGCCAAGGGGGACAGGGGGCAACTAATGAAAAACTGTTTTTT. Protein sequence: CASSQGGQGATNEKLFF.

The chain carries TRBV30 and TRBJ2-3, with 8 bases that match TRBD1. CDR1 and CDR2 from the germline V gene are GTSNPN and SVGIG (reference sequence). CDR3 length: 16 residues. V lost 3 bases, J lost 4 bases, and 12 bases stayed unmatched. The CDR3 spells CAWRGQAIFESDTQYF. As DNA, the CDR3 is TGTGCCTGGAGGGGACAGGCGATATTTGAGTCAGATACGCAGTATTTT.

This clone occurred a few times. The chain recombines TRBV4-2 with TRBJ2-1; TRBD2 matches 8 bases. The CDR3 is 16 residues long. Germline assignment: CDR1 LGHNA and CDR2 YNFKEQ. Germline trimming cut 0 bases from V and 7 bases from J; bases unmatched to any gene: 8. In DNA form, the CDR3 reads TGTGCCAGCAGCCAAGATGCGACGGGAGGGCCGAATGAGCAGTTCTTC. The encoded protein is CASSQDATGGPNEQFF.

The V gene is TRBV5-1, the J gene TRBJ2-5; 8 bases line up with TRBD1. Germline V lookup: CDR1 SGHRS, CDR2 YFSETQ. The trim removed 0 bases at V and 5 bases at J, leaving 0 bases unmatched. This CDR3 is 13 amino acids long. CDR3 nucleotide sequence: TGCGCCAGCAGCTTGGACAGGGGGGAGACCCAGTACTTC. It translates to CASSLDRGETQYF. The whole variable domain, remainder taken from reference TRBV5-1 and TRBJ2-5, is KAGVTQTPRYLIKTRGQQVTLSCSPISGHRSVSWYQQTPGQGLQFLFEYFSETQRNKGNFPGRFSGRQFSNSRSEMNVSTLELGDSALYLCASSLDRGETQYFGPGTRLLVL.

The V call is TRBV23-1, the J call TRBJ2-4; TRBD1 aligns across 8 bases. TRBV23-1 is marked as an open reading frame, function uncertain. The V and J ends lost 5 bases and 0 bases, in that order; junction bases with no gene match: 3. CDR3 length: 15 residues. The CDR3 nucleotides read TGCGCCAGCAGTTTCACAGGGGGAGCCAAAAACATTCAGTACTTC. This encodes CASSFTGGAKNIQYF.

This chain connects TRBV19 to TRBJ2-7; 7 nucleotides align to TRBD2. Germline V gene lookup returns CDR1 LNHDA and CDR2 SQIVND (reference sequence). V dropped 4 bases and J dropped 2; count of bases not matched to a gene: 2. The CDR3 length is 13 residues. DNA of the CDR3: TGTGCCAGTAGTAGTGGGAGGGCCTACGAGCAGTACTTC. Residues: CASSSGRAYEQYF.

The chain couples TRBV18 to TRBJ2-3; weak D call: TRBD2 (6 bases). Looked up from germline, CDR1 is KGHSH and CDR2 is LQKENI. The CDR3 length is 16 residues. Trimming stripped 2 bases from V and 8 bases from J, with 20 bases between. The CDR3 coding sequence is TGTGCCAGCTCACCATCTCGGGGGACCGCACCGATTACGCAGTATTTT. The encoded protein is CASSPSRGTAPITQYF.

This chain uses TRBV7-2 with TRBJ2-7, with 7 bases matching TRBD2. Trimming cost V 2 bases and J 6 bases; bases outside gene matches: 13. Germline-derived CDR1 and CDR2 are SGHTA and FQGNSA. The CDR3 runs to 16 residues. CDR3 in DNA: TGTGCCAGCAGCTTAAGGCGGGAGACCTTCTCTTCCGAGCAGTACTTC. This encodes CASSLRRETFSSEQYF.

V and J are TRBV2 and TRBJ1-2, with 9 bases aligning to TRBD1. The CDR3 runs 14 residues. The germline CDR1 and CDR2 sequences are SNHLY and FYNNEI. J lost 7 bases, V lost 5 bases, and 8 bases had no gene match. The CDR3: CASSRDREGSGYTF. The CDR3 nucleotides read TGTGCCAGCAGTCGGGACAGGGAAGGTAGTGGCTACACCTTC.

The J gene is TRBJ1-3, the V gene TRBV28; D unresolved. CDR3 length: 15 residues. Germline V gene sequence: CDR1 MDHEN, CDR2 SYDVKM. Trimming cost V 1 base and J 0 bases, with 7 bases left between them. The CDR3 is CASSLYSRSGNTIYF. CDR3 DNA sequence: TGTGCCAGCAGTTTATACTCCCGCTCTGGAAACACCATATATTTT. Full variable domain (rest looked up from reference TRBV28 and TRBJ1-3): DVKVTQSSRYLVKRTGEKVFLECVQDMDHENMFWYRQDPGLGLRLIYFSYDVKMKEKGDIPEGYSVSREKKERFSLILESASTNQTSMYLCASSLYSRSGNTIYFGEGSWLTVV.

The chain couples TRBV6-2 or TRBV6-3 to TRBJ2-7; D may be TRBD2 (6 bases). Germline CDR1 reads MNHEY; CDR2 reads SVGEGT. Trimming removed 5 bases from V and 1 base from J, with 21 bases in between. CDR3 size: 17 residues. CDR3 region: CASSHSLRTISSYEQYF. The CDR3 DNA sequence: TGTGCCAGCAGTCACAGCTTACGGACTATCTCATCCTACGAGCAGTACTTC.

The chain links TRBV6-1 to TRBJ1-3; 9 positions agree with TRBD1. Per germline, CDR1 MNHNS and CDR2 SASEGT. V shed 3 bases, J shed 0 bases, and the junction held 3 bases outside the gene matches. CDR3 size: 16 residues. The CDR3 sequence is CASSDPGQGSGNTIYF. CDR3 in DNA: TGTGCCAGCAGTGACCCGGGACAGGGCTCTGGAAACACCATATATTTT.

This sequence joins TRBV5-8 and TRBJ2-5; 7 nucleotides align to TRBD2. In germline, CDR1 is SGHTS, CDR2 YDEGEE. The CDR3 length is 14 residues. V lost 4 bases to trimming and J lost 5 bases; unmatched junction nucleotides: 8. The CDR3 reads CASSTGLGGETQYF. The CDR3 nucleotides are TGTGCCAGCAGCACAGGACTAGGTGGCGAGACCCAGTACTTC.

The chain links TRBV19 to TRBJ1-3, with D perhaps matching TRBD1 (5 bases). Germline CDR1 is LNHDA and CDR2 is SQIVND (reference sequence). The CDR3 sequence is 13 residues long. Trimming removed 6 bases at V and 2 bases at J, with 8 bases between. The CDR3: CASRRGPGNTIYF. CDR3 bases: TGTGCCAGTAGAAGGGGCCCTGGAAACACCATATATTTT.

The V call is TRBV12-2, the J call TRBJ2-5; the table's D call, TRBD2, has no DNA check behind it. TRBV12-2 is an annotated pseudogene. The CDR3 has 14 amino acids. Here the CDR3 DNA reads TGTGCAAGTCGCTTAAGCGGGCGGGGAGAGACCCAGTACTTC. Translation gives CASRLSGRGETQYF.

The rearrangement uses TRBV3-1 (or the pseudogene TRBV3-2) and TRBJ1-2, with 7 bases fitting TRBD1. J lost 8 bases, V lost 0 bases, and 12 bases had no gene match. The CDR3 is made up of 16 amino acids. The germline gives CDR1 LGHDT, CDR2 YNNKEL (reference sequence). CDR3 sequence (DNA): TGTGCCAGCAGCCAAGAAGTTCGAGGGGGCGCGACAGGCTACACCTTC. It yields the protein CASSQEVRGGATGYTF.

As for this clone: Within the sample, other DNA sequences also encode this same CDR3. The chain couples TRBV5-1 to TRBJ2-5, with TRBD2 as a possible D gene (6 bases). This CDR3 is 14 amino acids long. Per the germline V gene, CDR1 is SGHRS and CDR2 is YFSETQ. V was pared by 5 bases and J by 3 bases, with 14 bases between. This CDR3 reads CASSPTGGEETQYF. In nucleotides, the CDR3 is TGCGCCAGCAGTCCCACCGGCGGGGAAGAGACCCAGTACTTC.

This chain joins TRBV10-1 and TRBJ2-1; possibly TRBD2 for D (5 bases). The CDR3 extends over 14 amino acids. Germline CDR1 and CDR2: WNHNN and SYGVQD (reference sequence). V was cut by 3 bases and J by 5 bases, with 11 bases left in between. This CDR3 is CASSDQDWDNEQFF. The CDR3 DNA reads as TGCGCCAGCAGTGACCAGGACTGGGACAATGAGCAGTTCTTC.

The rearrangement joins TRBV11-2 to TRBJ1-5, with TRBD1 identical over 9 bases. Looked up from germline, CDR1 is SGHAT and CDR2 is FQNNGV. The CDR3 consists of 14 residues. With 4 bases clipped from V and 4 bases from J, the junction kept 2 bases outside the gene matches. The CDR3 DNA sequence: TGTGCCAGCAGCTCGGGACAGGGAAATCAGCCCCAGCATTTT. Its translation is CASSSGQGNQPQHF.

The chain has TRBV10-2 and TRBJ1-5; possibly TRBD1 for D (5 bases). Germline V gives CDR1 WSHSY, CDR2 SAAADI. This CDR3 region has 15 residues. Trimming cost V 5 bases and J 7 bases, with 18 bases left between them. This chain's CDR3 is CASSYGSLKGQPQHF. The CDR3 DNA reads TGCGCCAGCAGTTACGGGTCTCTTAAGGGGCAGCCCCAGCATTTT.

V usage is TRBV30 and J usage is TRBJ1-5, with unresolved D. The germline CDR1 and CDR2 sequences are GTSNPN and SVGIG (reference sequence). The CDR3 is made up of 13 amino acids. V shed 4 bases and J shed 4 bases, with 11 bases lying between them. CDR3 nucleotide sequence: TGTGCCTGGAACCTGGGCCCTAATCAGCCCCAGCATTTT. Translating it yields CAWNLGPNQPQHF.